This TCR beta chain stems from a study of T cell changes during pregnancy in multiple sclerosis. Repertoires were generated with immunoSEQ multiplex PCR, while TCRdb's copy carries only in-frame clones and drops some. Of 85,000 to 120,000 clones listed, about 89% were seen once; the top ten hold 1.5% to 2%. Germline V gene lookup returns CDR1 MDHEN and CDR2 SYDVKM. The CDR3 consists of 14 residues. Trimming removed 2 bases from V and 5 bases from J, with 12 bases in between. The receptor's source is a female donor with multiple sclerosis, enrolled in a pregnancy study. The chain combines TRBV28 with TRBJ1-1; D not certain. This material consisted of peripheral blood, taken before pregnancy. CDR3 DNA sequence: TGTGCCAGCAGTTTAAGCCCGGGCGGGACTGAAGCTTTCTTT. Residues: CASSLSPGGTEAFF. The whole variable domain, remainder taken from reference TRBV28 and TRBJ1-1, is DVKVTQSSRYLVKRTGEKVFLECVQDMDHENMFWYRQDPGLGLRLIYFSYDVKMKEKGDIPEGYSVSREKKERFSLILESASTNQTSMYLCASSLSPGGTEAFFGQGTRLTVV.